This TCR beta chain was sequenced in a study of blood T cells in healthy people across ages. Findings of the study overall: Strongly correlated with naive T cell percentage was TCR beta diversity. Investigators viewed diversity estimates from one million T cells as underestimates, the study reported.

This CDR3 region has 13 residues. The germline CDR1 and CDR2 sequences are LGHNT and FRNRAP. Trimming pared 0 bases from V and 11 bases from J, leaving 13 bases between. Comment on this clonotype: Its antigen remains unidentified.

Alongside a J-beta primer mix, a sample-barcoded 5' primer served in a second PCR lasting roughly 7 to 11 cycles. Each CDR3 protein gets one entry after TCRdb re-called the 5' RACE reads with MiXCR. Among roughly 1,500,000 distinct CDR3 sequences, around 36% were seen once, and the ten largest hold about 11%. Healthy Russian Caucasian donors spanned ages roughly 6 to 100 years. Sequencing used blood. This TCR was recovered from a woman in her twenties or thirties in good health. The chain links TRBV12-5 to TRBJ2-5; no clear D gene. CDR3 sequence reads: CASGLVRGCEQYF. The DNA of the CDR3 is TGTGCTAGTGGTTTGGTACGTGGTTGTGAGCAGTACTTC. The full variable domain, its missing parts supplied by reference TRBV12-5 and TRBJ2-5, is DARVTQTPRHKVTEMGQEVTMRCQPILGHNTVFWYRQTMMQGLELLAYFRNRAPLDDSGMPKDRFSAEMPDATLATLKIQPSEPRDSAVYFCASGLVRGCEQYFGPGTRLLVL.